These 7 T cell receptor beta chains originate from one sample sequenced in a study of Graves' ophthalmopathy and Graves' hyperthyroidism. Scientists amplified the TCR beta CDR3 regions from RNA transcripts. First-round RT-PCR employed HTBI primers, with a second-round multiplex PCR after it. TCRdb called the multiplex PCR reads again in MiXCR, with one record for every CDR3 protein. This table has more than 1,000,000 distinct CDR3 sequences, about two fifths appearing once. Sequenced input: peripheral blood or thyroid tissue (not recorded which). These receptors all come from an adult man with Graves' hyperthyroidism.

This clonotype was seen only a few times. This chain joins TRBV20-1 and TRBJ2-7, with 7 bases identical to TRBD1. Trimming took 6 bases from V and 3 from J; bases not matched to a gene: 5. The CDR3 covers 12 residues. Germline CDR1 reads DFQATT; CDR2 reads SNEGSKA (reference sequence). Here the CDR3 DNA reads TGCAGTGCAACGGGACAGTACTACGAGCAGTACTTC. Its translation: CSATGQYYEQYF.

The gene calls are TRBV7-9 and TRBJ2-5; the D gene is possibly TRBD1 (6 bases). This CDR3 has 11 residues. Germline loops: CDR1 SEHNR, CDR2 FQNEAQ (reference sequence). The V end lost 6 bases, the J end lost 7 bases, and 9 bases lay between the germline ends. CDR3 coding DNA: TGTGCCAGCAGGGAGACAGGGACCCAGTACTTC. Translation: CASRETGTQYF. Full variable domain (remainder filled in from reference TRBV7-9 and TRBJ2-5): DTGVSQNPRHKITKRGQNVTFRCDPISEHNRLYWYRQTLGQGPEFLTYFQNEAQLEKSRLLSDRFSAERPKGSFSTLEIQRTEQGDSAMYLCASRETGTQYFGPGTRLLVL.

To note about this clonotype: A much larger clone sits a single nucleotide away, making a read error possible. The J gene is TRBJ2-5, the V gene TRBV9, with 7 bases identical to TRBD2. Germline assignment: CDR1 SGDLS and CDR2 YYNGEE. CDR3 length equals 15 residues. V was pared by 5 bases and J by 4 bases, with 11 bases of the junction left unmatched. The CDR3, as DNA: TGTGCCAGCAGTTCGTGGGGGGGAGGCGGAGAGACCCAGTACTTC. Amino acids: CASSSWGGGGETQYF.

The gene calls are TRBV7-7 and TRBJ1-1; TRBD1 matches 8 bases. CDR1 and CDR2 from the germline V gene are SSHAT and FNYEAQ (reference sequence). V shed 6 bases, J shed 1 base, and the junction held 7 bases outside the gene matches. CDR3 length equals 15 residues. The CDR3 region is CASRTYRGSNTEAFF. The CDR3 nucleotides read TGTGCCAGCAGAACCTACAGGGGGTCGAACACTGAAGCTTTCTTT.

This clonotype was found many times. The chain uses TRBV5-1 and TRBJ1-2; D possibly corresponds to TRBD1 (5 bases). Germline CDR1 is SGHRS and CDR2 is YFSETQ. Deletions cut 0 bases from V and 6 bases from J, with 9 bases between. The CDR3 runs 13 residues. The DNA of the CDR3 is TGCGCCAGCAGCTTGGCGCAGGGCAATGGCTACACCTTC. Translation: CASSLAQGNGYTF. The full variable domain, completed using reference TRBV5-1 and TRBJ1-2, is KAGVTQTPRYLIKTRGQQVTLSCSPISGHRSVSWYQQTPGQGLQFLFEYFSETQRNKGNFPGRFSGRQFSNSRSEMNVSTLELGDSALYLCASSLAQGNGYTFGSGTRLTVV.

As to this clonotype: It may be a read error: a sequence one base away is much more abundant. This sequence joins TRBV2 and TRBJ1-5; D perhaps matches TRBD1 (5 bases). The V and J ends lost 6 bases and 7 bases respectively, with 13 bases between them. The CDR3 extends over 13 amino acids. Germline CDR1 SNHLY, CDR2 FYNNEI. The CDR3 spells CASSYRGRQPQHF. CDR3 bases: TGTGCCAGCAGCTATAGGGGCCGACAGCCCCAGCATTTT.

This clonotype has more than one count but fewer than ten. V and J are TRBV2 and TRBJ1-1; D is unresolved. The V end lost 0 bases, the J end lost 4 bases, and 6 bases lay between the germline ends. Germline CDR1 SNHLY, CDR2 FYNNEI. The CDR3 has 13 amino acids. The CDR3 DNA sequence: TGTGCCAGCAGTGAAGCATGGCCCACTGAAGCTTTCTTT. Protein product: CASSEAWPTEAFF.